The clone carrying this T cell receptor beta chain was found many times. Its specificity is unknown. The record originates from a study of human T cells and chemical hapten exposure. There are 17 residues in the CDR3. V was pared by 5 bases and J by 0 bases, with 19 bases between. Germline V gives CDR1 SGHAT, CDR2 FQNNGV. Whole-study findings and limits: All donors were alopecia patients, so their immunity may differ from that of healthy people.

The time point: patch test 3, about 24 weeks after DPC sensitization. Specified treatment: therapeutic diphenylcyclopropenone sensitization with weekly scalp DPC. In the library, unique molecular identifiers were attached to individual cDNA molecules. Methods used by the authors: With a range of about 20,000 to 750,000, the median per sample was about 92,000 TCRs. TCRdb itself ran the RACE reads through MiXCR, one entry per CDR3 protein. The V and J calls come from TCRdb's annotation, not from the publication. The sample includes tens of thousands of distinct CDR3 sequences, over 8.5% of them seen just once.

The chain links TRBV11-2 to TRBJ1-1; D gene unclear. The sequence came from a woman in her fifties or sixties with alopecia areata. Some clones in this sample may be carry-over from other donors' samples. Source: whole blood, taken in connection with sensitization to the hapten diphenylcyclopropenone (DPC). CDR3: CASSPRTPSNMNTEAFF. CDR3 coding DNA: TGTGCCAGCAGCCCCAGGACCCCGTCAAACATGAACACTGAAGCTTTCTTT.